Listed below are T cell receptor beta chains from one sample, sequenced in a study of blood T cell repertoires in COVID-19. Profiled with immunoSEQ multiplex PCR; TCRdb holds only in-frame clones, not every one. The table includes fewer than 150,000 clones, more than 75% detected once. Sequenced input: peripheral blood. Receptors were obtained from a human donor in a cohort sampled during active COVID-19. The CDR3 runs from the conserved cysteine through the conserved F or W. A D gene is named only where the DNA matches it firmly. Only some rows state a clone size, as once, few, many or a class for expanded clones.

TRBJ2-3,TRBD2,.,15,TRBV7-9,CASSLTSGGVDTQYF,TGTGCCAGCAGCTTAACTAGCGGGGGGGTAGATACGCAGTATTTT
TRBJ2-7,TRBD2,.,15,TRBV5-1,CASTPGGGPSYEQYF,TGCGCCAGCACACCCGGCGGGGGGCCCTCCTACGAGCAGTACTTC
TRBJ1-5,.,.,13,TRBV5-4,CASSLSGDQPQHF,TGTGCCAGCAGCTTGTCGGGGGATCAGCCCCAGCATTTT
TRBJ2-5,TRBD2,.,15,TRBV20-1,CSASGLAGVQETQYF,TGCAGTGCTAGTGGGCTAGCGGGGGTACAAGAGACCCAGTACTTC
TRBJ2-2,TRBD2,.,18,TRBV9,CASSVRPTGTSSGGELFF,TGTGCCAGCAGCGTCCGCCCCACCGGGACTAGCTCCGGCGGGGAGCTGTTTTTT
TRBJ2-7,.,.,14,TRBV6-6,CASSYRTKSYEQYF,TGTGCCAGCAGTTACAGGACTAAAAGCTACGAGCAGTACTTC
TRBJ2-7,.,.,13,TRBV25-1,CASSEGTPYEQYF,TGTGCCAGCAGTGAGGGCACCCCCTACGAGCAGTACTTC
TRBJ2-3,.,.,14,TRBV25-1,CASSEWQGSDTQYF,TGTGCCAGCAGTGAATGGCAGGGGTCAGATACGCAGTATTTT
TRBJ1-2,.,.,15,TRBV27,CASSLSEGSNYGYTF,TGTGCCAGCAGTTTATCTGAGGGATCGAACTATGGCTACACCTTC
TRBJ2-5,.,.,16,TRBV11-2,CASSSLTRGNQETQYF,TGTGCCAGCAGCTCCCTCACCCGGGGTAACCAAGAGACCCAGTACTTC
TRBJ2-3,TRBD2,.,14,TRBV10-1,CASSDSGGTDTQYF,TGCGCCAGCAGTGACTCCGGGGGGACAGATACGCAGTATTTT
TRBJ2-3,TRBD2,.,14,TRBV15,CATRASGGIDTQYF,TGTGCCACCAGGGCCAGCGGGGGGATTGATACGCAGTATTTT
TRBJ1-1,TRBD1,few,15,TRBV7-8,CASSPGQGHSAEAFF,TGTGCCAGCAGCCCGGGACAGGGACATTCGGCTGAAGCTTTCTTT
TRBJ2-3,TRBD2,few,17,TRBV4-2,CASSQVLAGGRMVAQYF,TGTGCCAGCAGCCAAGTTCTAGCGGGGGGCCGTATGGTAGCGCAGTATTTT
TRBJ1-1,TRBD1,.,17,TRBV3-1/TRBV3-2,CASSLTGGAAIRTEAFF,TGTGCCAGCAGCTTGACAGGGGGCGCGGCGATTCGTACTGAAGCTTTCTTT
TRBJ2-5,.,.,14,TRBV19,CASSPRQVQETQYF,TGTGCCAGTAGTCCAAGACAGGTACAAGAGACCCAGTACTTC
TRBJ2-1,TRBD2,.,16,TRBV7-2,CASSPETSGSNNEQFF,TGTGCCAGCAGCCCAGAGACTAGCGGGAGTAACAATGAGCAGTTCTTC
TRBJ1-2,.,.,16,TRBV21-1,CASNRDRAPPGSGYTF,TGTGCCAGCAACCGGGACAGGGCCCCTCCGGGGAGTGGCTACACCTTC
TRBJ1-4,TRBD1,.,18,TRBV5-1,CASSLSRNRGTANEKLFF,TGCGCCAGCAGCTTGTCCCGAAACAGGGGGACGGCTAATGAAAAACTGTTTTTT
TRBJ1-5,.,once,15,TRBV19,CASRNTREAGQPQHF,TGTGCCAGTAGGAATACCAGGGAAGCGGGGCAGCCCCAGCATTTT
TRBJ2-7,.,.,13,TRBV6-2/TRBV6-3,CASSLAGSYEQYF,TGTGCCAGCAGTCTTGCGGGCTCTTACGAGCAGTACTTC
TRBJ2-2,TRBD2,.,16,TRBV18,CASSPPGLADTGELFF,TGTGCCAGCTCACCACCGGGTCTAGCGGACACCGGGGAGCTGTTTTTT
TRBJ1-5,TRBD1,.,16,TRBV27,CASSPEQGARSQPQHF,TGTGCCAGCAGTCCGGAACAGGGGGCGAGGAGTCAGCCCCAGCATTTT
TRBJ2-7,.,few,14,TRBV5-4,CASSRDTNSYEQYF,TGTGCCAGCAGCCGGGACACTAACTCCTACGAGCAGTACTTC
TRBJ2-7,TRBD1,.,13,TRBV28,CASYDRGSYEQYF,TGTGCCAGCTATGACAGGGGTTCATACGAGCAGTACTTC
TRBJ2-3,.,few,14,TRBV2,CASRGDSPYGTQYF,TGTGCCAGCAGGGGGGACTCCCCTTACGGTACGCAGTATTTT
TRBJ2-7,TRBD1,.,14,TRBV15,CATSHSRDRVEQYF,TGTGCCACCAGCCATAGCAGGGACAGGGTAGAACAGTACTTC
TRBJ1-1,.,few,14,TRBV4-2,CASSQDGGNTEAFF,TGTGCCAGCAGCCAAGACGGCGGTAACACTGAAGCTTTCTTT